The 17 T cell receptor beta chains given below trace back to one sample, sequenced in a study of blood T cells in healthy people across ages. Combining a sample-barcoded 5' primer with a J-beta primer mix, a second PCR ran for about 6 to 11 cycles. TCRdb re-called the 5' RACE reads with MiXCR, one entry per CDR3 protein. This table has about 1,500,000 distinct CDR3 sequences, 40% to 50% appearing once. Sequencing input: blood. The receptors here all came from a woman in her late teens or twenties in good health.

The genes are TRBV4-1 and TRBJ1-5, with D possibly matching TRBD1 (5 bases). V dropped 1 base and J dropped 1 base, with 14 bases sitting between them. Per the germline V gene, CDR1 is MGHRA and CDR2 is YSYEKL. This CDR3 is 17 amino acids long. CDR3 loop: CASSQGRGPDSNQPQHF. CDR3 sequence (DNA): TGCGCCAGCAGCCAAGGGCGGGGCCCGGACAGCAATCAGCCCCAGCATTTT.

The chain uses TRBV2 and TRBJ2-2, with 10 bases matching TRBD1. With V trimmed by 2 bases and J by 6 bases, 6 bases remained unmatched. Germline CDR1 reads SNHLY; CDR2 reads FYNNEI. CDR3 length: 16 amino acids. The CDR3 DNA is TGTGCCAGCAGTGAACATGTGGACAGGGGGGCCGGGGAGCTGTTTTTT. Its translation is CASSEHVDRGAGELFF. The complete variable domain, with remaining parts taken from reference TRBV2 and TRBJ2-2, reads EPEVTQTPSHQVTQMGQEVILRCVPISNHLYFYWYRQILGQKVEFLVSFYNNEISEKSEIFDDQFSVERPDGSNFTLKIRSTKLEDSAMYFCASSEHVDRGAGELFFGEGSRLTVL.

This clonotype has just a few counts. This sequence joins TRBV6-1 and TRBJ2-7, with D hard to call. V was clipped by 6 bases and J by 3 bases, with 15 bases between them. The CDR3 spans 14 residues. Germline V lookup: CDR1 MNHNS, CDR2 SASEGT. The CDR3 loop is CASSSQYEGYEQYF. CDR3 sequence (DNA): TGTGCCAGCAGCTCACAGTACGAAGGCTACGAGCAGTACTTC.

Only a few counts were recorded for this clonotype. The rearrangement uses TRBV7-2 and TRBJ1-1; 7 bases map to TRBD1. This CDR3 has 13 residues. V dropped 3 bases and J dropped 9; count of bases not matched to a gene: 7. Germline CDR1 is SGHTA and CDR2 is FQGNSA. For the CDR3, the DNA is TGTGCCAGCAGCTTTCCGGGACAGCCCAAAGCTTTCTTT. Amino acids: CASSFPGQPKAFF.

The chain couples TRBV11-2 to TRBJ2-7, with 10 bases that match TRBD2. Germline V CDR1 and CDR2: SGHAT, FQNNGV. The CDR3 is made up of 15 amino acids. V was pared by 4 bases and J by 6 bases, with 9 bases of the junction left unmatched. DNA for the CDR3: TGTGCCAGCAGCTCGCGACTAGCGGGTGCGAGCGAGCAGTACTTC. It yields the protein CASSSRLAGASEQYF.

The chain employs TRBV25-1 and TRBJ2-2, with 9 bases matching TRBD2. The trim removed 6 bases at V and 7 bases at J, leaving 9 bases unmatched. CDR3 length equals 15 residues. The germline V gene has CDR1 MGHDK and CDR2 SYGVNS. The CDR3 reads CASSVAGASVGELFF. The CDR3 coding sequence is TGTGCCAGCAGCGTAGCGGGAGCTTCTGTCGGGGAGCTGTTTTTT.

This clonotype was seen a handful of times. The chain is built from TRBV5-5 and TRBJ2-1; 9 bases align to TRBD1. With V trimmed by 2 bases and J by 13 bases, 4 bases remained unmatched. The germline gives CDR1 SGHKS, CDR2 YYEKEE (reference sequence). This CDR3 is built from 12 residues. The DNA for the CDR3 is TGTGCCAGCAGCTTAACGGACAGGGGCCAGTTCTTC. Protein: CASSLTDRGQFF.

This clonotype was counted many times. J is TRBJ2-7 and V is TRBV29-1, with TRBD2 as a possible D gene (7 bases). This CDR3 spans 13 amino acids. Germline CDR1 SQVTM, CDR2 ANQGSEA. V lost 0 bases and J lost 3, with 9 bases in between. The CDR3 sequence: CSVEEGGGYEQYF. CDR3 in DNA: TGCAGCGTTGAAGAAGGGGGGGGCTACGAGCAGTACTTC.

The rearrangement links TRBV7-9 to TRBJ1-5; 8 bases are a match to TRBD1. The V gene's germline CDR1 is SEHNR and CDR2 FQNEAQ (reference sequence). The junction had 12 bases not matched to a gene; V was cut back by 4 bases and J by 4 bases. This CDR3 has 17 amino acids. As DNA, the CDR3 is TGTGCCAGCAGCTCCCATTCAACAGGGGGAAAGAATCAGCCCCAGCATTTT. Its translation: CASSSHSTGGKNQPQHF.

This clonotype was seen only a few times. The chain links TRBV12-3 or TRBV12-4 to TRBJ2-7; TRBD2 might be the D (5 bases). V was trimmed by 7 bases and J by 3 bases, leaving 13 bases between them. This CDR3 is 13 amino acids long. As DNA, the CDR3 is TGTGCCAGCATTGGAACTAGGCGCTACGAGCAGTACTTC. As protein: CASIGTRRYEQYF.

The chain combines TRBV5-5 with TRBJ2-5; D possibly matches TRBD1 or TRBD2 (7 bases each). The CDR3 runs 15 residues. The germline V gene encodes CDR1 SGHKS and CDR2 YYEKEE (reference sequence). Trimming shortened V by 3 bases and J by 0 bases, and 12 bases separated the two germline ends. In nucleotides, the CDR3 is TGTGCCAGCAGCTGGCCAGGGGGGGACCAAGAGACCCAGTACTTC. The encoded protein is CASSWPGGDQETQYF.

This sequence joins TRBV7-2 and TRBJ2-7, with 11 bases matching TRBD2. Germline V gives CDR1 SGHTA, CDR2 FQGNSA. Losses at the gene ends were 8 bases for V and 6 bases for J; bases not matched to a gene: 3. There are 12 residues in the CDR3. This chain's CDR3 is CASGTSGGEQYF. The CDR3 DNA is TGTGCCAGCGGTACTAGCGGGGGCGAGCAGTACTTC.

The chain couples TRBV10-3 to TRBJ2-7, with D possibly TRBD2 on 7 matching bases. The J call is doubtful: the DNA matches TRBJ2-5 better. CDR1 and CDR2 from the germline V gene are ENHRY and SYGVKD. The CDR3 totals 15 residues. The CDR3 region is CAISERGGGHETQYF. The CDR3 DNA is TGTGCCATCAGTGAACGAGGGGGGGGCCATGAGACCCAGTACTTC.

This chain connects TRBV5-1 to TRBJ1-1, with D unresolved. The V end lost 6 bases, the J end lost 3 bases, and 12 bases lay between the germline ends. The CDR3 runs to 13 residues. Germline V gene sequence: CDR1 SGHRS, CDR2 YFSETQ. The CDR3 sequence: CASTSDGYTEAFF. The CDR3 region has the DNA TGCGCCAGCACCTCAGACGGGTACACTGAAGCTTTCTTT.

V gene TRBV3-1 combines with J gene TRBJ2-3, with D unresolved. Trimming removed 1 base from V and 1 base from J, with 3 bases in between. The CDR3 spans 13 residues. The germline V gene encodes CDR1 LGHDT and CDR2 YNNKEL (reference sequence). Written as DNA, the CDR3 is TGTGCCAGCAGCCAAGCCCGCACAGATACGCAGTATTTT. Protein sequence: CASSQARTDTQYF.

V usage is TRBV20-1 and J usage is TRBJ1-1; D may be TRBD1 (5 bases). V was cut by 3 bases and J by 2 bases, with 10 bases left in between. The CDR3 sequence is 13 residues long. Germline CDR1 DFQATT, CDR2 SNEGSKA (reference sequence). The CDR3 nucleotides are TGCAGTGCTAGGGGACGACCAAACACTGAAGCTTTCTTT. Its protein product is CSARGRPNTEAFF.

The chain has TRBV3-1 and TRBJ1-4, with 7 positions matching TRBD1. The CDR3 is 16 residues long. The germline CDR1 and CDR2 sequences are LGHDT and YNNKEL (reference sequence). The ends lost 4 bases at V and 3 bases at J; junction bases unmatched: 8. CDR3 DNA: TGTGCCAGCAGCCCAAAAGGGGGCGGCCCTAATGAAAAACTGTTTTTT. Its protein product is CASSPKGGGPNEKLFF.